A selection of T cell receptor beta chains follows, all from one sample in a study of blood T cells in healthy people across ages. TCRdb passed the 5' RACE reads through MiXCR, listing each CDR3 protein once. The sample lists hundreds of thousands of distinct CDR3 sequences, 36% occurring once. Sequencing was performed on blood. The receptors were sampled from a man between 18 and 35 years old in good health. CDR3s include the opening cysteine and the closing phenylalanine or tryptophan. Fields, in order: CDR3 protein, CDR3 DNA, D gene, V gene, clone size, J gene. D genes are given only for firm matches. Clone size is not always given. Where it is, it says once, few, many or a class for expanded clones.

cdr3_aa: CASSQGTAAGYTF; cdr3_nt: TGCGCCAGCAGCCAGGGGACGGCGGCCGGCTACACCTTC; d_call: NA; v_call: TRBV10-1; clone_size: NA; j_call: TRBJ1-2
cdr3_aa: CASSLEFPGNTGELFF; cdr3_nt: TGTGCCAGCAGCTTGGAGTTCCCCGGGAACACCGGGGAGCTGTTTTTT; d_call: NA; v_call: TRBV5-1; clone_size: NA; j_call: TRBJ2-2
cdr3_aa: CSARDSLLAGTYNEQFF; cdr3_nt: TGCAGTGCTAGAGACTCTTTACTAGCGGGGACGTACAATGAGCAGTTCTTC; d_call: TRBD2; v_call: TRBV20-1; clone_size: NA; j_call: TRBJ2-1
cdr3_aa: CASSLRAGHGGRLNERFF; cdr3_nt: TGTGCCAGCAGCTTAAGGGCAGGGCACGGGGGACGTCTCAATGAGCGGTTCTTC; d_call: NA; v_call: TRBV5-5; clone_size: NA; j_call: TRBJ2-1
cdr3_aa: CSARDGARGNEQYF; cdr3_nt: TGCAGTGCTAGAGATGGGGCGAGGGGGAATGAGCAGTACTTC; d_call: NA; v_call: TRBV20-1; clone_size: NA; j_call: TRBJ2-5
cdr3_aa: CAGSERGGNRLLETQYF; cdr3_nt: TGTGCCGGCAGTGAAAGAGGGGGTAACCGATTATTAGAGACCCAGTACTTC; d_call: NA; v_call: TRBV25-1; clone_size: NA; j_call: TRBJ2-5
cdr3_aa: CASSYEPGTAYGYTF; cdr3_nt: TGTGCCAGCAGTTACGAGCCCGGGACGGCCTATGGCTACACCTTC; d_call: NA; v_call: TRBV6-5; clone_size: NA; j_call: TRBJ1-2
cdr3_aa: CASSQPQGRNEQYF; cdr3_nt: TGTGCCAGCAGTCAGCCCCAGGGGAGGAATGAGCAGTACTTC; d_call: NA; v_call: TRBV6-2/TRBV6-3; clone_size: NA; j_call: TRBJ2-4
cdr3_aa: CASSVDQGNTDTQYF; cdr3_nt: TGTGCCAGCAGCGTAGATCAGGGTAACACAGATACGCAGTATTTT; d_call: NA; v_call: TRBV9; clone_size: few; j_call: TRBJ2-3
cdr3_aa: CASSYPRSGHTQYF; cdr3_nt: TGTGCCAGCAGTTACCCCCGGAGCGGGCATACGCAGTATTTT; d_call: NA; v_call: TRBV6-2/TRBV6-3; clone_size: few; j_call: TRBJ2-3
cdr3_aa: CATQSGVLGQHF; cdr3_nt: TGTGCCACACAGTCTGGGGTATTGGGCCAGCATTTT; d_call: NA; v_call: TRBV6-1; clone_size: NA; j_call: TRBJ1-5
cdr3_aa: CASSGTGSPLHF; cdr3_nt: TGTGCCAGCAGTGGGACGGGATCACCCCTCCACTTT; d_call: NA; v_call: TRBV12-3/TRBV12-4; clone_size: many; j_call: TRBJ1-6
cdr3_aa: CASSLWRGDLQETQYF; cdr3_nt: TGTGCCAGCAGCTTATGGCGGGGGGACCTCCAAGAGACCCAGTACTTC; d_call: TRBD2; v_call: TRBV7-2; clone_size: NA; j_call: TRBJ2-5
cdr3_aa: CASSPRDQLNTEAFF; cdr3_nt: TGCGCCAGCAGTCCCCGGGACCAGCTGAACACTGAAGCTTTCTTT; d_call: NA; v_call: TRBV10-2; clone_size: once; j_call: TRBJ1-1
cdr3_aa: CASSLRSEGAGGELFF; cdr3_nt: TGTGCCAGCAGCTTAAGGTCGGAGGGGGCCGGCGGGGAGCTGTTTTTT; d_call: NA; v_call: TRBV7-9; clone_size: few; j_call: TRBJ2-2
cdr3_aa: CASSSLQGARETQYF; cdr3_nt: TGTGCCAGCAGCTCGTTACAGGGGGCACGGGAGACCCAGTACTTC; d_call: TRBD1; v_call: TRBV7-8; clone_size: NA; j_call: TRBJ2-5
cdr3_aa: CASSDGQADTQYF; cdr3_nt: TGCGCCAGCAGCGACGGACAGGCAGATACGCAGTATTTT; d_call: TRBD1; v_call: TRBV5-1; clone_size: many; j_call: TRBJ2-3
cdr3_aa: CSVGRQTTNTEAFF; cdr3_nt: TGCAGCGTTGGTCGCCAGACAACGAACACTGAAGCTTTCTTT; d_call: NA; v_call: TRBV29-1; clone_size: few; j_call: TRBJ1-1
cdr3_aa: CSASDSSSYNSPLHF; cdr3_nt: TGCAGTGCTTCGGACTCAAGCTCCTATAATTCACCCCTCCACTTT; d_call: NA; v_call: TRBV20-1; clone_size: NA; j_call: TRBJ1-6
cdr3_aa: CASSYDREPSYGYTF; cdr3_nt: TGTGCCAGCAGTTATGATAGGGAACCTTCCTATGGCTACACCTTC; d_call: NA; v_call: TRBV6-5; clone_size: few; j_call: TRBJ1-2
cdr3_aa: CASSRGKLRDGNQPQHF; cdr3_nt: TGTGCCAGCAGTCGGGGAAAACTCCGGGATGGCAATCAGCCCCAGCATTTT; d_call: NA; v_call: TRBV6-2/TRBV6-3; clone_size: few; j_call: TRBJ1-5
cdr3_aa: CATSRDGDLYSYNEQYF; cdr3_nt: TGTGCCACCAGCAGAGATGGAGACCTGTACTCCTACAATGAGCAGTACTTC; d_call: NA; v_call: TRBV15; clone_size: NA; j_call: TRBJ2-7
cdr3_aa: CASSIQGVGGYTF; cdr3_nt: TGTGCCAGCAGTATACAGGGAGTCGGGGGCTACACCTTC; d_call: NA; v_call: TRBV6-5; clone_size: many; j_call: TRBJ1-2
cdr3_aa: CASSEGGGQPQHF; cdr3_nt: TGTGCCAGCAGTGAAGGGGGGGGGCAGCCCCAGCATTTT; d_call: NA; v_call: TRBV6-4; clone_size: few; j_call: TRBJ1-5
cdr3_aa: CASSEVPDSNSPLHF; cdr3_nt: TGTGCCAGCAGTGAAGTGCCGGACAGTAATTCACCCCTCCACTTT; d_call: NA; v_call: TRBV2; clone_size: many; j_call: TRBJ1-6
cdr3_aa: CSVRKEADTQYF; cdr3_nt: TGCAGCGTCCGAAAAGAGGCAGATACGCAGTATTTT; d_call: NA; v_call: TRBV29-1; clone_size: few; j_call: TRBJ2-3
cdr3_aa: CASRAQSTDTQYF; cdr3_nt: TGTGCCAGCAGAGCCCAGAGCACAGATACGCAGTATTTT; d_call: NA; v_call: TRBV27; clone_size: many; j_call: TRBJ2-3
cdr3_aa: CASSSGTPEQFF; cdr3_nt: TGTGCCAGCAGCTCTGGGACTCCGGAGCAGTTCTTC; d_call: NA; v_call: TRBV5-5; clone_size: NA; j_call: TRBJ2-1
cdr3_aa: CASSRKPGPEAFF; cdr3_nt: TGTGCCAGCAGCCGAAAGCCGGGTCCCGAAGCTTTCTTT; d_call: NA; v_call: TRBV7-9; clone_size: NA; j_call: TRBJ1-1
cdr3_aa: CASSLSGLAGGGQETQYF; cdr3_nt: TGTGCCAGCAGCCTCTCGGGACTAGCGGGAGGGGGCCAAGAGACCCAGTACTTC; d_call: TRBD2; v_call: TRBV3-1; clone_size: NA; j_call: TRBJ2-5
cdr3_aa: CASSGTGVNNEQFF; cdr3_nt: TGTGCCAGCTCTGGGACAGGGGTTAACAATGAGCAGTTCTTC; d_call: TRBD1; v_call: TRBV6-2/TRBV6-3; clone_size: NA; j_call: TRBJ2-1
cdr3_aa: CASSPLGGRKQYF; cdr3_nt: TGTGCCAGCAGCCCCTTGGGTGGACGGAAGCAGTACTTC; d_call: NA; v_call: TRBV28; clone_size: NA; j_call: TRBJ2-7
cdr3_aa: CSARSWARTDTQYF; cdr3_nt: TGCAGTGCTAGGTCGTGGGCTCGCACAGATACGCAGTATTTT; d_call: NA; v_call: TRBV20-1; clone_size: many; j_call: TRBJ2-3
cdr3_aa: CASSPTSIRTLEAFF; cdr3_nt: TGCGCCAGCAGCCCGACTTCAATCCGAACACTCGAAGCTTTCTTT; d_call: NA; v_call: TRBV5-1; clone_size: NA; j_call: TRBJ1-1
cdr3_aa: CASSSVAPNTEAFF; cdr3_nt: TGTGCCAGCAGCTCGGTGGCGCCAAACACTGAAGCTTTCTTT; d_call: NA; v_call: TRBV7-8; clone_size: NA; j_call: TRBJ1-1
cdr3_aa: CASSQDKVGSYEQYF; cdr3_nt: TGCGCCAGCAGCCAAGATAAAGTCGGTTCCTACGAGCAGTACTTC; d_call: NA; v_call: TRBV4-3; clone_size: NA; j_call: TRBJ2-7
cdr3_aa: CASSPTLDSKIAFF; cdr3_nt: TGCGCCAGCAGCCCCACCCTTGACAGTAAGATCGCTTTCTTT; d_call: NA; v_call: TRBV4-1; clone_size: NA; j_call: TRBJ1-1
cdr3_aa: CASSQGLADLRGEHNEQYF; cdr3_nt: TGCGCCAGCAGCCAGGGACTAGCGGACCTCCGGGGCGAACACAATGAGCAGTACTTC; d_call: TRBD2; v_call: TRBV4-3; clone_size: NA; j_call: TRBJ2-5
cdr3_aa: CSARGSGGFLAFF; cdr3_nt: TGCAGTGCTAGGGGCTCGGGGGGCTTTCTAGCTTTCTTT; d_call: NA; v_call: TRBV20-1; clone_size: NA; j_call: TRBJ1-1
cdr3_aa: CSVEKGEMHYGYTF; cdr3_nt: TGCAGCGTTGAAAAGGGCGAGATGCACTATGGCTACACCTTC; d_call: NA; v_call: TRBV29-1; clone_size: NA; j_call: TRBJ1-2
cdr3_aa: CAISERDRGDHQPQHF; cdr3_nt: TGTGCCATCAGTGAGCGGGACAGGGGAGACCATCAGCCCCAGCATTTT; d_call: TRBD1; v_call: TRBV10-3; clone_size: NA; j_call: TRBJ1-5
cdr3_aa: CASSAGTGGHGELFF; cdr3_nt: TGTGCCAGCAGCGCCGGGACAGGGGGGCACGGGGAGCTGTTTTTT; d_call: TRBD1; v_call: TRBV9; clone_size: NA; j_call: TRBJ2-2
cdr3_aa: CSAREIGRSDEQYF; cdr3_nt: TGCAGTGCTAGAGAAATAGGGAGGAGCGACGAGCAGTACTTC; d_call: NA; v_call: TRBV20-1; clone_size: many; j_call: TRBJ2-7
cdr3_aa: CASSLYRLSGELFF; cdr3_nt: TGTGCCAGCAGTTTATACCGCCTTAGTGGGGAACTGTTTTTT; d_call: NA; v_call: TRBV28; clone_size: NA; j_call: TRBJ1-4
cdr3_aa: CSARPFGTGADEKLFF; cdr3_nt: TGCAGTGCTCGCCCTTTCGGGACAGGGGCCGATGAAAAACTGTTTTTT; d_call: TRBD1; v_call: TRBV20-1; clone_size: NA; j_call: TRBJ1-4
cdr3_aa: CSATLRNGETQYF; cdr3_nt: TGCAGTGCTACGCTGAGGAATGGAGAGACCCAGTACTTC; d_call: NA; v_call: TRBV20-1; clone_size: few; j_call: TRBJ2-5
cdr3_aa: CASSDSRVDQPQHF; cdr3_nt: TGTGCCAGCAGTGACAGCAGGGTGGATCAGCCCCAGCATTTT; d_call: NA; v_call: TRBV25-1; clone_size: NA; j_call: TRBJ1-5
cdr3_aa: CASSLLRGRGETQYF; cdr3_nt: TGTGCCAGCAGCCTTCTACGGGGGCGCGGGGAGACCCAGTACTTC; d_call: NA; v_call: TRBV7-9; clone_size: NA; j_call: TRBJ2-5
cdr3_aa: CASNQEGYSNYGYTF; cdr3_nt: TGCGCCAGCAACCAAGAAGGTTACTCTAACTATGGCTACACCTTC; d_call: NA; v_call: TRBV4-3; clone_size: NA; j_call: TRBJ1-2
cdr3_aa: CASSIPLEGGRAFSFSGANVLTF; cdr3_nt: TGTGCCAGCAGCATCCCGCTCGAGGGGGGCAGGGCCTTTTCGTTCTCTGGGGCCAACGTCCTGACTTTC; d_call: NA; v_call: TRBV9; clone_size: NA; j_call: TRBJ2-6
cdr3_aa: CASSAGQNYEQYF; cdr3_nt: TGTGCCAGCAGCGCCGGACAGAACTACGAGCAGTACTTC; d_call: NA; v_call: TRBV7-8; clone_size: few; j_call: TRBJ2-7
cdr3_aa: CSRPGYTDTQYF; cdr3_nt: TGCAGTCGACCCGGTTACACAGATACGCAGTATTTT; d_call: NA; v_call: TRBV20-1; clone_size: NA; j_call: TRBJ2-3
cdr3_aa: CASSLVYLGQETQYF; cdr3_nt: TGTGCCAGCAGCTTAGTGTATCTGGGCCAAGAGACCCAGTACTTC; d_call: NA; v_call: TRBV7-9; clone_size: NA; j_call: TRBJ2-5
cdr3_aa: CASSLGQDGKAFF; cdr3_nt: TGTGCCAGCAGTTTAGGGCAGGATGGTAAAGCTTTCTTT; d_call: NA; v_call: TRBV12-3/TRBV12-4; clone_size: few; j_call: TRBJ1-1
cdr3_aa: CSARGQGLEETQYF; cdr3_nt: TGCAGTGCTAGAGGACAGGGGCTTGAGGAGACCCAGTACTTC; d_call: TRBD1; v_call: TRBV20-1; clone_size: NA; j_call: TRBJ2-5